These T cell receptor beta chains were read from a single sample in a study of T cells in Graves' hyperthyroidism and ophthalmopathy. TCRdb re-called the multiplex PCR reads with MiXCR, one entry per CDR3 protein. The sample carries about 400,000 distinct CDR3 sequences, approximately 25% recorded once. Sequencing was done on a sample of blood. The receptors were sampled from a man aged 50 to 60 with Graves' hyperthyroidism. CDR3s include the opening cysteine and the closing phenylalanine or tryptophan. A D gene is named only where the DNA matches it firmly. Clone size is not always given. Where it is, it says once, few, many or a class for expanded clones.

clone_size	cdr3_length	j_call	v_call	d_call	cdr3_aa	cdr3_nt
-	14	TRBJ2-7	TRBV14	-	CASSQDEDSYRQYF	TGTGCCAGCAGCCAAGATGAGGACAGTTATAGGCAGTACTTC
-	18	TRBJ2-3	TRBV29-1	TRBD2	CSVGQPSGLAGRGDTQYF	TGCAGCGTTGGTCAACCCAGTGGACTAGCGGGACGGGGTGATACGCAGTATTTT
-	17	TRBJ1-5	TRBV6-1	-	CASSEQRGRGSNQPQHF	TGTGCCAGCAGTGAACAGAGGGGAAGGGGTAGCAATCAGCCCCAGCATTTT
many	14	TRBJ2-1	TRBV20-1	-	CSALRGGRGNEQFF	TGCAGTGCTTTACGCGGGGGCCGGGGCAATGAGCAGTTCTTC
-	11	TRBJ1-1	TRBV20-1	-	CSASSGTEAFF	TGCAGTGCTAGCAGTGGGACTGAAGCTTTCTTT
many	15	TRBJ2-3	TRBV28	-	CASSLVSWKEDTQYF	TGTGCCAGCAGTTTAGTGTCTTGGAAGGAAGATACGCAGTATTTT
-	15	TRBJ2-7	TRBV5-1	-	CASSLESGTPYEQYF	TGCGCCAGCAGCTTGGAGAGCGGGACACCCTACGAGCAGTACTTC
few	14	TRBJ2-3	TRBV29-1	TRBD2	CSVELAASPDTQYF	TGCAGCGTTGAACTAGCGGCAAGTCCAGATACGCAGTATTTT
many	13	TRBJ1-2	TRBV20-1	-	CSANREINYGYTF	TGCAGTGCTAACAGGGAGATTAACTATGGCTACACCTTC
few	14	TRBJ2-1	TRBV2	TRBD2	CASRQTSGYNEQFF	TGTGCCAGCAGACAGACTAGCGGGTACAATGAGCAGTTCTTC
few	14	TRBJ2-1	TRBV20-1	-	CSAPDSQRYNEQFF	TGCAGTGCCCCTGATTCTCAGAGATACAATGAGCAGTTCTTC
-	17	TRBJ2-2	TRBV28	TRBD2	CASSRGLAGTNTGELFF	TGTGCCAGCAGCCGAGGACTAGCGGGAACGAACACCGGGGAGCTGTTTTTT
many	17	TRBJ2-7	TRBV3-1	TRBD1	CASSPGTGLAVSYEQYF	TGTGCCAGCAGCCCCGGGACAGGGCTAGCGGTAAGCTACGAGCAGTACTTC
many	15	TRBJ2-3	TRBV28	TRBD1	CASHGQGARTDTQYF	TGTGCCAGCCACGGACAGGGGGCTCGGACAGATACGCAGTATTTT
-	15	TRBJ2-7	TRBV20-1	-	CSAQYPSGANYEQYF	TGCAGTGCCCAGTACCCCTCAGGGGCGAACTACGAGCAGTACTTC
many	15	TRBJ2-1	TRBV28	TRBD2	CASTSSGRNYNEQFF	TGTGCCAGCACATCTAGCGGGAGGAACTACAATGAGCAGTTCTTC
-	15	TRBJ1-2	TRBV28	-	CASVRVEALVYGYTF	TGTGCCAGCGTGCGGGTAGAAGCTCTCGTTTATGGCTACACCTTC
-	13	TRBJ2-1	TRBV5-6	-	CASSLAGTDEQFF	TGTGCCAGCAGCTTGGCAGGGACCGATGAGCAGTTCTTC
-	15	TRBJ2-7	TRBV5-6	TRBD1	CASSTRDRASVEQYF	TGTGCCAGCAGCACCCGGGACAGGGCCTCGGTAGAGCAGTACTTC
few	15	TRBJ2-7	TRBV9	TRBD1	CASSPGGESSYEQYF	TGTGCCAGCAGCCCAGGGGGCGAGAGCTCCTACGAGCAGTACTTC
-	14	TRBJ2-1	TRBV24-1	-	CATSDQRPYNEQFF	TGTGCCACCAGTGACCAGCGCCCCTACAATGAGCAGTTCTTC
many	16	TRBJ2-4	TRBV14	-	CASSQTGSGSKNIQYF	TGTGCCAGCAGCCAAACGGGTTCAGGGTCCAAAAACATTCAGTACTTC
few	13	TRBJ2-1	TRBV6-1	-	CASSWVPYNEQFF	TGTGCCAGCAGTTGGGTCCCTTACAATGAGCAGTTCTTC
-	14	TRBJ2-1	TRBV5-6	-	CASSSRNSYNEQFF	TGTGCCAGCAGCTCGAGGAACTCCTACAATGAGCAGTTCTTC